This T cell receptor beta chain was sequenced during a study of cytomegalovirus exposure and HLA in healthy donors. Broader study findings: It was reported that the classifier diagnosed cytomegalovirus status with high specificity and sensitivity in both the original and validation cohorts. Researchers counted approximately 160 TCR beta chains as cytomegalovirus-associated. Three of the chains that were CMV-associated were confirmed in vitro to be specific for CMV antigens. Later, an analysis found that TCR clusters from the first cohort tended to co-occur in the 130 or so validation repertoires.

Sequencing was performed with immunoSEQ multiplex PCR; in TCRdb, only in-frame clones are kept and a portion is missing. The table includes around 120,000 clones, roughly 88% detected once. This CDR3 spans 16 amino acids. Germline V gene lookup returns CDR1 LNHDA and CDR2 SQIVND (reference sequence). V dropped 5 bases and J dropped 3 bases, with 19 bases sitting between them. Worth noting for this clone: What it binds is not known.

The genes are TRBV19 and TRBJ1-1; maybe TRBD1 (5 bases). Source material: PBMCs. This TCR was sampled from a young woman in good health and CMV-seropositive. The DNA of the CDR3 is TGTGCCAGTAGTCCCATGGGGGGGTCACGAGACACTGAAGCTTTCTTT. Amino acids: CASSPMGGSRDTEAFF.